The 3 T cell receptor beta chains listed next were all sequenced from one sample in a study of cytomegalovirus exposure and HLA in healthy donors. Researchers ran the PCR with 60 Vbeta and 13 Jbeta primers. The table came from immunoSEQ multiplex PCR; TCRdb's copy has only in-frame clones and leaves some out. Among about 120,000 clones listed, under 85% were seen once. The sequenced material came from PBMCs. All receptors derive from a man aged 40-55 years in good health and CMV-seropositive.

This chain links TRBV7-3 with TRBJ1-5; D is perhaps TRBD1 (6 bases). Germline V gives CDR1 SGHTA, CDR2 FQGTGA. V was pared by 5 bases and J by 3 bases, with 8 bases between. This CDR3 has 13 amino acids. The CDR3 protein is CASSPGANQPQHF. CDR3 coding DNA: TGTGCCAGCAGCCCAGGGGCCAATCAGCCCCAGCATTTT.

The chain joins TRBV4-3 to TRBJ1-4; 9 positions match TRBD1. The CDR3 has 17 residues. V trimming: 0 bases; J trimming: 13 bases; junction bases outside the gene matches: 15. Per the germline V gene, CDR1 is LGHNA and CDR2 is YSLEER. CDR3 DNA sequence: TGCGCCAGCAGCCAAGATCCGGCGGGACAGGGTTTTGTCGGACTGTTTTTT. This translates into CASSQDPAGQGFVGLFF.

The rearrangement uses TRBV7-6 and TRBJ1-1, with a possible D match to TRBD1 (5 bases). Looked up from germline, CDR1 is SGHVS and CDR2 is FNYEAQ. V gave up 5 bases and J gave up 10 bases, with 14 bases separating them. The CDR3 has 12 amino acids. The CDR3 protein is CASSQVGGGAFF. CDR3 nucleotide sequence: TGTGCCAGCAGCCAGGTGGGGGGGGGAGCTTTCTTT.